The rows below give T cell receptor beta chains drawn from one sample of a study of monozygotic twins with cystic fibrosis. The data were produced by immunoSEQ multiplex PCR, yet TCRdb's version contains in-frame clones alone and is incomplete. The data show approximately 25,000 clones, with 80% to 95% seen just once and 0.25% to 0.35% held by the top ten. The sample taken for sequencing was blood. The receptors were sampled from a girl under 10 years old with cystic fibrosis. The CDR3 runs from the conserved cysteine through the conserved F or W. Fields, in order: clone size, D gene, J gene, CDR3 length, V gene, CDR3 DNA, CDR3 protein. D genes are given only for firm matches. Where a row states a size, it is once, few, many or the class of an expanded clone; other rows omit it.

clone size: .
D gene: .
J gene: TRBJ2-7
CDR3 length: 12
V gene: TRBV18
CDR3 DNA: TGTGCCAGCTCACCTGGCAACTACGAGCAGTACTTC
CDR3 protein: CASSPGNYEQYF

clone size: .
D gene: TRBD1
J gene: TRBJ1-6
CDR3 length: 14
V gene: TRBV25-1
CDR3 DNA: TGTGCCAGCAGTGAAGGGACAGTCCTCTCATCCCTCCACTTT
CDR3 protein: CASSEGTVLSSLHF

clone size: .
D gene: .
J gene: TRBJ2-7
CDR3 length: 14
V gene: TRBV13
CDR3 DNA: TGTGCCAGCAGCCCCGGGACACCCAAGGGCGAGCAGTACTTC
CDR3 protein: CASSPGTPKGEQYF

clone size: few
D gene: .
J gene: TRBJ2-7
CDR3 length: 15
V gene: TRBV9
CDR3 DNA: TGTGCCAGCAGCGTAGCGGGGGACGTTGGCTACGAGCAGTACTTC
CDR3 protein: CASSVAGDVGYEQYF

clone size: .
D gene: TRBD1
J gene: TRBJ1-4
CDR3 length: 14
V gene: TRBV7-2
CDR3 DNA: TGTGCCAGCAGCTTCAGGGGGGCGGAGTCGAAACTGTTTTTT
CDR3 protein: CASSFRGAESKLFF

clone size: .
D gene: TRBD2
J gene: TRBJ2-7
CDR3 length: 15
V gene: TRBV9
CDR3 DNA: TGTGCCAGCAGCGTAGCTGCGGGGGGGCCGTACGAGCAGTACTTC
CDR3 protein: CASSVAAGGPYEQYF

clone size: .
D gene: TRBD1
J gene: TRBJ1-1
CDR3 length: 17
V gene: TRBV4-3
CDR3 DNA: TGCGCCAGCAGCCAAGATAGCGGTACAGGGGGAAACACTGAAGCTTTCTTT
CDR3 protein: CASSQDSGTGGNTEAFF

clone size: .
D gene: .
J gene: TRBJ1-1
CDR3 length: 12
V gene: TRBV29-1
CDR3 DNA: TGCAGCGTTGAAGATCTGGGCGGCGAAGTACTCTTT
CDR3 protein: CSVEDLGGEVLF

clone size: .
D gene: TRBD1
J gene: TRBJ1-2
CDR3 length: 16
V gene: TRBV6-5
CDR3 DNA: TGTGCCAGCAGTTACGACCCCGGGACAGGGGCCCATGGCTACACCTTC
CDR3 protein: CASSYDPGTGAHGYTF

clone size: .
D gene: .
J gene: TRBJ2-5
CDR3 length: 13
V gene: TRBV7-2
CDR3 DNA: TGTGCCAGCAGCTTACGGACTAAAGAGACCCAGTACTTC
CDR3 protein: CASSLRTKETQYF

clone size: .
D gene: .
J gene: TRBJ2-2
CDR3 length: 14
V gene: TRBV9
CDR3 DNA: TGTGCCAGCAAGGAGCGGACGAACACCGGGGAGCTGTTTTTT
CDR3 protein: CASKERTNTGELFF

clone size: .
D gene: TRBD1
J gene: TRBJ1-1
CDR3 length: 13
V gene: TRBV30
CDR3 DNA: TGTGCCTGGAGTCAACAGGGGGACACTGAAGCTTTCTTT
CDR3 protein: CAWSQQGDTEAFF

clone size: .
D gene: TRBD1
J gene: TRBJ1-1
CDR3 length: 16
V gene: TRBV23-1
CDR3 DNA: TGCGCCAGCAGTCACCAAAGGGGGCTAGAAACCGCTGAAGCTTTCTTT
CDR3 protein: CASSHQRGLETAEAFF

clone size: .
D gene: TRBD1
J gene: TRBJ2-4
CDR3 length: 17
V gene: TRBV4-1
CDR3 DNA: TGCGCCAGCAGCCCGAGTGGACAGGGGACGTCCAAAAACATTCAGTACTTC
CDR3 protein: CASSPSGQGTSKNIQYF

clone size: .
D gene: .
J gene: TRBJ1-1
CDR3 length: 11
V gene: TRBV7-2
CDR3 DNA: TGTGCGGTCAGAATGAACACTGAAGCTTTCTTT
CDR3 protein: CAVRMNTEAFF

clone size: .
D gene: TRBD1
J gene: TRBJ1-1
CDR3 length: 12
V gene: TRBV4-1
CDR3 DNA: TGCGCCAGCAGCCCAGGGGGAGTTGAAGCTTTCTTT
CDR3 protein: CASSPGGVEAFF

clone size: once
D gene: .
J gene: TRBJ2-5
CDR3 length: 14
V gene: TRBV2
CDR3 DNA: TGTGCCAGCAGTGAGTGGCAGGGGAAAGAGACCCAGTACTTC
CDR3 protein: CASSEWQGKETQYF

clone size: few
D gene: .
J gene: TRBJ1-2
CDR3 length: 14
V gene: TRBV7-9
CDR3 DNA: TGTGCCAGCAGCTTAAGGTGGGATAACTATGGCTACACCTTC
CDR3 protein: CASSLRWDNYGYTF

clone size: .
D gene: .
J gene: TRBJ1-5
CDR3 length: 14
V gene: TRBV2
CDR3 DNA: TGTGCCAGCAGTGTCCGGGACTTCAATCAGCCCCAGCATTTT
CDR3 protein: CASSVRDFNQPQHF

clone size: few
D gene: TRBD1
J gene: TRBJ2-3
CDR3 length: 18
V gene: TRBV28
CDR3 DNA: TGTGCCAGCAGTTTATGGGGTTCTCAGGGGGCAGAGGCAGATACGCAGTATTTT
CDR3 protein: CASSLWGSQGAEADTQYF

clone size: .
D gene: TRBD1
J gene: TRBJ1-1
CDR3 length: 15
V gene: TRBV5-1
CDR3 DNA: TGCGCCAGCAGCCCTCAAGACAGGGGGCAGACTGAAGCTTTCTTT
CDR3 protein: CASSPQDRGQTEAFF

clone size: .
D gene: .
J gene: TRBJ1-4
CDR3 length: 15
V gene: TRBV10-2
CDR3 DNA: TGCGCCAGCAGTGATAGGGGTGGCACTAATGAAAAACTGTTTTTT
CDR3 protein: CASSDRGGTNEKLFF

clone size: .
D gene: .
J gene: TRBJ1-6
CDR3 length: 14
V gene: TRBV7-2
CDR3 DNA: TGTGCCAGCAGCTTACGGCTGGAAAATTCACCCCTCCACTTT
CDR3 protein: CASSLRLENSPLHF

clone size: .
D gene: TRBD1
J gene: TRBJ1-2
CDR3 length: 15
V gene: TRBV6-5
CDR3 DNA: TGTGCCAGCAGCATGGGTTCGGACAGGATCTATGGCTACACCTTC
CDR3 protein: CASSMGSDRIYGYTF

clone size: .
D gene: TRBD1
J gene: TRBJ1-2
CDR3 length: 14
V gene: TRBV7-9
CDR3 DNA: TGTGCCAGCAGCGATCAGACAGGGGGCAGTGGCTACACCTTC
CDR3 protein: CASSDQTGGSGYTF

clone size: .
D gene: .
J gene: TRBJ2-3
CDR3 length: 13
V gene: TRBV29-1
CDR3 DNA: TGCAGCGTTGTTGTTAGCGGCACAGATACGCAGTATTTT
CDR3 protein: CSVVVSGTDTQYF

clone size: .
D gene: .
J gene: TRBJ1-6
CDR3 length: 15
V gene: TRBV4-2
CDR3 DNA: TGTGCCAGCAGCCAAGGTCAACAGGGTTATTCACCCCTCCACTTT
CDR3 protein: CASSQGQQGYSPLHF

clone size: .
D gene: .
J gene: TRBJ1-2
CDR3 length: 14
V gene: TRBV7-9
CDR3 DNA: TGTGCCAGCAGCTTAGTCGAGGCCCCCTATGGCTACACCTTC
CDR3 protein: CASSLVEAPYGYTF

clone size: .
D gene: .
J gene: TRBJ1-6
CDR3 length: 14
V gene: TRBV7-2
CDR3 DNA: TGTGCCAGCAGCTTAGATGCCACTAATTCACCCCTCCACTTT
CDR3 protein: CASSLDATNSPLHF

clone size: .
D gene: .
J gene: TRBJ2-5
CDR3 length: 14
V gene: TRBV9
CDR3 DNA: TGTGCCAGCAGCACGGGGCGGCCTGGGGAGACCCAGTACTTC
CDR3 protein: CASSTGRPGETQYF

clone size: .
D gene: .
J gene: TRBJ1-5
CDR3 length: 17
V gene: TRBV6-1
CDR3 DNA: TGTGCCAGCAGTGAGGGGAGTGAATCTTATAGCAATCAGCCCCAGCATTTT
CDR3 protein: CASSEGSESYSNQPQHF

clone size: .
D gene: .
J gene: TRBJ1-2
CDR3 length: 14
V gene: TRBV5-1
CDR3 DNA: TGCGCCAGCAGCTCGCGGACGGGAAACTATGGCTACACCTTC
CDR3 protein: CASSSRTGNYGYTF

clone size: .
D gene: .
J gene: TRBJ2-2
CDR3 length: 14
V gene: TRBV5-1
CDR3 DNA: TGCGCCAGCAGCTTGGGAAGGGGCACCGGGGAGCTGTTTTTT
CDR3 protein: CASSLGRGTGELFF

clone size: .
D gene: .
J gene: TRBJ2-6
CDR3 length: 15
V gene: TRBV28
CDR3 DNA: TGTGCCAGCAGTTTATTGAGAGGTGGGGCCAACGTCCTGACTTTC
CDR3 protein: CASSLLRGGANVLTF

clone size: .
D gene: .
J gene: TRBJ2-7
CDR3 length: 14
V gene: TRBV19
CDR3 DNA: TGTGCCAGTAGTATACAACTCAACGGGGGCGAGCAGTACTTC
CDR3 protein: CASSIQLNGGEQYF

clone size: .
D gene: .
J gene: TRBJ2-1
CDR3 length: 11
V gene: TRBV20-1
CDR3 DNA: TGCAGTGCTAGGCTATACAATGAGCAGTTCTTC
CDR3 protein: CSARLYNEQFF

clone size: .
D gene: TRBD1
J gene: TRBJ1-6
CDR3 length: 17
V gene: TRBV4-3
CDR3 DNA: TGCGCCAGCAGCCAAGATTCCGGGACAGGGTGGCATTCACCCCTCCACTTT
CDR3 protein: CASSQDSGTGWHSPLHF

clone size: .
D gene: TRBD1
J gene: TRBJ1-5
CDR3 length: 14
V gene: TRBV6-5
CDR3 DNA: TGTGCCAGCAGTCTAGGACAGGGAGGTCAGCCCCAGCATTTT
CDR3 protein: CASSLGQGGQPQHF

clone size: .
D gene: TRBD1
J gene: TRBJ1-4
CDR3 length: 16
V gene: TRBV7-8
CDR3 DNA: TGTGCCAGCAGCCCACAGAGGACAGGGGGGAATGAAAAACTGTTTTTT
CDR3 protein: CASSPQRTGGNEKLFF

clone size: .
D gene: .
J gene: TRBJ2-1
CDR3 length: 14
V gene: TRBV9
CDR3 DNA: TGTGCCAGCAGCCCGAGTGGCTCCTACAATGAGCAGTTCTTC
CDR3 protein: CASSPSGSYNEQFF

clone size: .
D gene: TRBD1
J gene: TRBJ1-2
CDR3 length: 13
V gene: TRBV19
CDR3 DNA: TGTGCCAGTAGTCCGACAGGGTCCAATGGCTACACCTTC
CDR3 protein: CASSPTGSNGYTF

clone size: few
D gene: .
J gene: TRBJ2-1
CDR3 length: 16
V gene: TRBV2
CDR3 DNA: TGTGCCAGCAGTGGAGGGAACCAAACTACGGGCAATGAGCAGTTCTTC
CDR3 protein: CASSGGNQTTGNEQFF

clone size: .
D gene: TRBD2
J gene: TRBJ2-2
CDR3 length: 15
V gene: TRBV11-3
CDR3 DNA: TGTGCCAGCAGCTCGAGCGGGGGAAATACCGGGGAGCTGTTTTTT
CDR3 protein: CASSSSGGNTGELFF

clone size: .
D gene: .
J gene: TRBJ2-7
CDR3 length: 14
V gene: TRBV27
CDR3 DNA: TGTGCCAGCAGTTTATTCGCAGGAGACTCTGAGCAGTACTTC
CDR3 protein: CASSLFAGDSEQYF

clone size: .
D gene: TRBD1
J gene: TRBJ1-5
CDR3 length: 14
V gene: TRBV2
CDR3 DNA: TGTGCCAGCAGCCGACAGGGGAACAATCAGCCCCAGCATTTT
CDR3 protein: CASSRQGNNQPQHF

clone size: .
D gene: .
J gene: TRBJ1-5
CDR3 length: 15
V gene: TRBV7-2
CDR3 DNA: TGTGCCAGCAGCTTAGGACAGTATAGCAATCAGCCCCAGCATTTT
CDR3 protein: CASSLGQYSNQPQHF